Listed below are T cell receptor beta chains from one sample, sequenced in a study of post-analysis software for immune sequencing data. TCRdb independently ran MiXCR on the PCR reads; one entry per CDR3 protein. The table shows hundreds of thousands of distinct CDR3 sequences, with roughly three fifths occurring only once. Material for sequencing was blood. These receptors all come from a girl aged 2 to 10 with multiple sclerosis. Both conserved end residues are part of each CDR3. D genes are given only for firm matches. Where a row states a size, it is once, few, many or the class of an expanded clone; other rows omit it.

TRBJ2-1 NA TRBV4-1 NA CASSQGWEEGTTRQFF TGCGCCAGCAGCCAAGGGTGGGAGGAGGGAACTACGCGGCAGTTCTTC
TRBJ2-1 TRBD2 TRBV5-1 NA CASSSAGGRYNEQFF TGCGCCAGCAGCTCCGCGGGGGGCAGGTATAATGAGCAGTTCTTC
TRBJ1-1 NA TRBV12-3/TRBV12-4 NA CASTEGGPEAFF TGTGCCAGCACGGAGGGGGGCCCTGAAGCTTTCTTT
TRBJ2-3 NA TRBV11-2 NA CASSFNTVPDTQYF TGTGCCAGCAGCTTCAACACCGTCCCAGATACGCAGTATTTT
TRBJ2-5 NA TRBV5-1 few CASSPTNLYQETQYF TGCGCCAGCAGCCCGACTAATCTGTACCAAGAGACCCAGTACTTC
TRBJ2-5 NA TRBV29-1 few CSVVRKQETQYF TGCAGCGTTGTCCGGAAACAAGAGACCCAGTACTTC
TRBJ2-1 NA TRBV4-2 NA CASSQDVRHSYSEQFF TGTGCCAGCAGCCAAGACGTGAGGCACTCCTACAGTGAGCAGTTCTTC
TRBJ2-5 TRBD1 TRBV6-5 few CASRTGVETQYF TGTGCCAGTAGGACAGGGGTGGAGACCCAGTACTTC
TRBJ2-2 NA TRBV15 NA CATSSPREGDTGELFF TGTGCCACCAGCAGCCCCCGGGAAGGGGACACCGGGGAGCTGTTTTTT
TRBJ2-1 TRBD2 TRBV5-6 few CASSSTSGRASYNEQFF TGTGCCAGCAGCTCCACTAGCGGGAGGGCATCCTACAATGAGCAGTTCTTC
TRBJ2-1 TRBD2 TRBV11-3 few CASSLGGGGGFDEQFF TGTGCCAGCAGCTTAGGTGGCGGGGGGGGCTTCGACGAGCAGTTCTTC
TRBJ2-1 TRBD1 TRBV12-3/TRBV12-4 NA CASSDQGALNEQFF TGTGCCAGTTCAGACCAGGGGGCTTTGAATGAGCAGTTCTTC
TRBJ2-5 NA TRBV4-2 NA CASSQVLWPSRYF TGTGCCAGCAGCCAAGTATTATGGCCCTCTCGGTACTTC
TRBJ2-7 TRBD2 TRBV5-1 NA CASSLVGGGTYEQYF TGCGCCAGCAGCTTGGTCGGCGGGGGTACCTACGAGCAGTACTTC
TRBJ2-4 TRBD2 TRBV6-5 NA CASSFGTSGKNIQYF TGTGCCAGCAGTTTCGGGACTAGCGGGAAAAACATTCAGTACTTC
TRBJ2-3 TRBD2 TRBV29-1 NA CSVERSGEPTSSTDTQYF TGCAGCGTTGAGAGGAGCGGGGAGCCGACCTCTAGCACAGATACGCAGTATTTT
TRBJ1-2 TRBD1 TRBV29-1 few CSVESGQGVGYTF TGCAGCGTTGAGTCGGGACAGGGCGTGGGCTACACCTTC
TRBJ1-2 NA TRBV29-1 few CSVPGPGQWGYTF TGCAGCGTCCCCGGACCCGGACAGTGGGGCTACACCTTC
TRBJ2-1 TRBD1 TRBV2 NA CASSERDRGLNEQFF TGTGCCAGCAGTGAAAGGGACAGGGGACTCAATGAGCAGTTCTTC
TRBJ1-2 TRBD1 TRBV6-4 few CASSAGTGNYGYTF TGTGCCAGCAGCGCCGGGACAGGCAACTATGGCTACACCTTC
TRBJ2-6 NA TRBV6-4 NA CASSEGVWANVLTF TGTGCCAGCAGTGAGGGGGTCTGGGCCAACGTCCTGACTTTC
TRBJ1-4 NA TRBV4-1 NA CASSQRHSAARPEKLFF TGCGCCAGCAGCCAACGGCATTCGGCAGCCCGACCGGAAAAACTGTTTTTT
TRBJ2-2 NA TRBV3-1 once CASSQDWWRWGANTGELFF TGTGCCAGCAGCCAAGATTGGTGGAGGTGGGGGGCGAACACCGGGGAGCTGTTTTTT
TRBJ1-2 NA TRBV5-6 few CASSSGGYYGYTF TGTGCCAGCAGCTCTGGGGGCTACTATGGCTACACCTTC
TRBJ2-1 TRBD2 TRBV7-2 NA CASSQLGVAGAKGNEQFF TGTGCCAGCAGCCAGCTAGGGGTAGCGGGAGCTAAGGGCAATGAGCAGTTCTTC
TRBJ2-5 TRBD1 TRBV7-7 few CASSFAGTGRSQETQYF TGTGCCAGCAGCTTCGCCGGGACAGGGAGGTCCCAAGAGACCCAGTACTTC
TRBJ2-3 NA TRBV15 NA CALSPGGATDTQYF TGTGCACTTTCCCCTGGGGGGGCCACAGATACGCAGTATTTT
TRBJ2-1 NA TRBV9 NA CASSVGPQDNEQFF TGTGCCAGCAGCGTAGGTCCACAAGACAATGAGCAGTTCTTC
TRBJ2-1 TRBD2 TRBV7-3 few CASSRLAGLSSYNEQFF TGTGCCAGCAGCCGACTAGCGGGGCTGTCTTCCTACAATGAGCAGTTCTTC
TRBJ2-3 NA TRBV20-1 NA CSARASGTDTQYF TGCAGTGCTAGGGCTAGCGGCACAGATACGCAGTATTTT
TRBJ1-1 NA TRBV7-2 NA CASSLIGDGTGEAFF TGTGCCAGCAGCTTAATTGGAGACGGGACGGGGGAAGCTTTCTTT
TRBJ2-3 NA TRBV27 NA CASSLSGAGVNSADTQYF TGTGCCAGCAGTTTAAGCGGGGCAGGGGTGAATAGCGCAGATACGCAGTATTTT
TRBJ2-3 NA TRBV7-9 NA CASSFKGGADTQYF TGTGCCAGCAGCTTTAAGGGGGGAGCAGATACGCAGTATTTT
TRBJ1-5 NA TRBV15 once CATSQDGNQPQHF TGTGCCACCAGCCAAGACGGCAATCAGCCCCAGCATTTT
TRBJ2-6 NA TRBV5-6 NA CATRGAGANVLTF TGTGCCACCCGAGGAGCTGGGGCCAACGTCCTGACTTTC